The rows below give T cell receptor beta chains drawn from one sample of a study of Graves' ophthalmopathy and Graves' hyperthyroidism. A single record per CDR3 protein comes from TCRdb applying MiXCR to the multiplex PCR reads. The profile shows a few hundred thousand distinct CDR3 sequences, approximately 37% of them singletons. The sequenced sample was peripheral blood or thyroid tissue (not recorded which). The receptor source for this set is an adult man with Graves' hyperthyroidism. The CDR3 runs from the conserved cysteine through the conserved F or W. The order of the fields is clone size, V gene, D gene, J gene, CDR3 protein, CDR3 DNA. The D gene is left open where the match is weak. Only some rows state a clone size, as once, few, many or a class for expanded clones.

>many|TRBV12-3/TRBV12-4|-|TRBJ1-5
CASSSDRIQPQHF
TGTGCCAGCAGTTCCGACAGGATTCAGCCCCAGCATTTT
>many|TRBV20-1|-|TRBJ1-6
CSALKGDSPLHF
TGCAGTGCCCTCAAAGGTGATTCACCCCTCCACTTT
>-|TRBV2|TRBD1|TRBJ2-1
CASTVTGTGHNEQFF
TGTGCCAGCACTGTCACCGGGACAGGACACAATGAGCAGTTCTTC
>many|TRBV19|-|TRBJ2-7
CASSSGIAYEQYF
TGTGCCAGTAGTAGCGGGATTGCCTACGAGCAGTACTTC
>-|TRBV19|-|TRBJ2-2
CASSIVGTTNTGELFF
TGTGCCAGTAGTATCGTGGGGACAACAAACACCGGGGAGCTGTTTTTT
>many|TRBV11-2|-|TRBJ2-2
CASSQRGGREIGELFF
TGTGCCAGCAGTCAGCGAGGGGGCCGGGAGATCGGGGAGCTGTTTTTT
>many|TRBV20-1|-|TRBJ1-5
CNASLQLGMGNQPQHF
TGCAATGCTAGTTTACAGCTAGGGATGGGCAATCAGCCCCAGCATTTT
>few|TRBV28|-|TRBJ2-5
CASSFGQTEETQYF
TGTGCCAGCAGTTTTGGGCAAACTGAAGAGACCCAGTACTTC
>many|TRBV10-2|TRBD2|TRBJ2-2
CASSATSGGTGELFF
TGCGCCAGCAGTGCGACTAGCGGGGGAACCGGGGAGCTGTTTTTT
>once|TRBV7-9|-|TRBJ1-2
CASSLRVGLYGYTF
TGTGCCAGCAGCTTAAGGGTTGGGCTCTATGGCTACACCTTC
>-|TRBV7-9|-|TRBJ1-1
CASSLARFGTPNTEAFF
TGTGCCAGCAGCTTAGCGCGGTTTGGGACACCCAACACTGAAGCTTTCTTT
>-|TRBV6-4|-|TRBJ2-7
CASSRSRVTNLADYEQYF
TGTGCCAGCAGTCGAAGTCGGGTGACTAACCTCGCAGACTACGAGCAGTACTTC
>-|TRBV6-2/TRBV6-3|-|TRBJ1-1
CASSYAPRLNTEAFF
TGTGCCAGCAGTTACGCTCCTCGGTTGAACACTGAAGCTTTCTTT
>few|TRBV19|-|TRBJ1-2
CASSIPGGAGYGYTF
TGTGCCAGTAGTATTCCTGGAGGGGCAGGATATGGCTACACCTTC
>many|TRBV5-4|-|TRBJ2-2
CASSPGISNTGELFF
TGTGCCAGCAGCCCAGGCATTAGCAACACCGGGGAGCTGTTTTTT
>many|TRBV7-9|-|TRBJ2-2
CASSLVGGPNTGELFF
TGTGCCAGCAGCTTAGTTGGGGGGCCGAACACCGGGGAGCTGTTTTTT
>many|TRBV9|-|TRBJ1-2
CASSVEGFGYTF
TGTGCCAGCAGCGTAGAGGGCTTTGGCTACACCTTC
>-|TRBV2|-|TRBJ2-2
CASSPQTFVWTGELFF
TGTGCCAGCAGTCCCCAAACCTTTGTGTGGACCGGGGAGCTGTTTTTT
>once|TRBV2|-|TRBJ1-4
CASSVPGPDEKLFF
TGTGCCAGCAGTGTTCCAGGACCGGATGAAAAACTGTTTTTT
>many|TRBV29-1|TRBD1|TRBJ1-4
CSGGTGRDEKLFF
TGCAGCGGCGGGACAGGGAGGGATGAAAAACTGTTTTTT
>many|TRBV2|-|TRBJ1-5
CASGDIYSNQPQHF
TGTGCCAGCGGGGACATCTATAGCAATCAGCCCCAGCATTTT
>many|TRBV19|-|TRBJ2-6
CASSIRFSGANVLTF
TGTGCCAGTAGTATTAGGTTCTCCGGGGCCAACGTCCTGACTTTC
>once|TRBV5-1|-|TRBJ2-3
CASSGGRGSTDTQYF
TGCGCCAGCAGCGGTGGTCGGGGAAGCACAGATACGCAGTATTTT
>many|TRBV20-1|-|TRBJ2-5
CSARQGYEETQYF
TGCAGTGCTAGACAGGGGTACGAGGAGACCCAGTACTTC
>once|TRBV20-1|-|TRBJ2-7
CSASGGPYYEQYF
TGCAGTGCTAGCGGGGGTCCCTACTACGAGCAGTACTTC
>-|TRBV7-3|TRBD1|TRBJ1-1
CASSFDRGDATEAFF
TGTGCCAGCAGCTTCGACAGGGGGGACGCCACTGAAGCTTTCTTT
>once|TRBV13|-|TRBJ2-7
CASSSIGGVYEQYF
TGTGCCAGCAGCTCCATCGGCGGGGTATACGAGCAGTACTTC
>-|TRBV20-1|-|TRBJ1-4
CSAAARGTTNEKLFF
TGCAGTGCCGCCGCCCGGGGCACAACTAATGAAAAACTGTTTTTT
>many|TRBV7-2|-|TRBJ2-2
CASSQRAAFTGELFF
TGTGCCAGCAGCCAAAGGGCGGCTTTTACCGGGGAGCTGTTTTTT
>-|TRBV10-3|-|TRBJ2-5
CAISGGMRETQYF
TGTGCCATCAGTGGCGGGATGCGTGAGACCCAGTACTTC
>-|TRBV2|TRBD2|TRBJ2-7
CASRGTSGRSSDEQYF
TGTGCCAGCAGGGGGACTAGCGGGAGATCAAGCGATGAGCAGTACTTC
>many|TRBV7-9|TRBD2|TRBJ2-7
CASSISGSSSYEQYF
TGTGCCAGCAGTATTAGCGGGAGTTCCTCCTACGAGCAGTACTTC
>-|TRBV25-1|-|TRBJ2-7
CASSLVDRSYEQYF
TGTGCCAGCAGTTTAGTTGACAGATCCTACGAGCAGTACTTC
>-|TRBV13|-|TRBJ2-1
CASSLMASNEQFF
TGTGCCAGCAGCTTAATGGCAAGCAATGAGCAGTTCTTC
>-|TRBV12-3/TRBV12-4|-|TRBJ1-2
CASSLAGGGYYGYTF
TGTGCCAGCAGTTTAGCGGGGGGGGGCTACTATGGCTACACCTTC
>-|TRBV7-8|-|TRBJ1-5
CASSLDPVAGDLKSNQPQHF
TGTGCCAGCAGCTTAGATCCCGTAGCCGGAGACCTAAAAAGCAATCAGCCCCAGCATTTT
>many|TRBV5-1|TRBD1|TRBJ2-2
CASSRDRANTGELFF
TGCGCCAGCAGCCGGGACAGGGCGAACACCGGGGAGCTGTTTTTT
>many|TRBV15|TRBD1|TRBJ1-5
CATSKPRQGRYQPQHF
TGTGCCACCAGCAAACCACGACAGGGTAGATATCAGCCCCAGCATTTT
>many|TRBV2|-|TRBJ1-5
CASSEFPGPQHF
TGTGCCAGCAGTGAATTCCCAGGACCCCAGCATTTT
>-|TRBV5-1|TRBD1|TRBJ1-2
CASSPSPGGSDGYTF
TGCGCCAGCAGCCCCAGCCCAGGGGGCAGCGATGGCTACACCTTC
>-|TRBV29-1|-|TRBJ2-2
CSVRDPGGYNEQFF
TGCAGCGTTCGCGACCCCGGCGGGTACAATGAGCAGTTTTTT
>once|TRBV7-2|-|TRBJ1-6
CASSGRLAGIVPLHF
TGTGCCAGCAGCGGACGACTAGCGGGGATAGTGCCCCTCCACTTT
>once|TRBV29-1|-|TRBJ1-5
CSVDRDGNQPQHF
TGCAGCGTTGACAGGGACGGCAATCAGCCCCAGCATTTT
>many|TRBV7-9|-|TRBJ1-1
CASSLAGGVTEAFF
TGTGCCAGCAGCTTAGCGGGAGGCGTCACTGAAGCTTTCTTT
>many|TRBV29-1|-|TRBJ2-5
CSVDPRVQETQYF
TGCAGCGTTGACCCCAGAGTACAAGAGACCCAGTACTTC